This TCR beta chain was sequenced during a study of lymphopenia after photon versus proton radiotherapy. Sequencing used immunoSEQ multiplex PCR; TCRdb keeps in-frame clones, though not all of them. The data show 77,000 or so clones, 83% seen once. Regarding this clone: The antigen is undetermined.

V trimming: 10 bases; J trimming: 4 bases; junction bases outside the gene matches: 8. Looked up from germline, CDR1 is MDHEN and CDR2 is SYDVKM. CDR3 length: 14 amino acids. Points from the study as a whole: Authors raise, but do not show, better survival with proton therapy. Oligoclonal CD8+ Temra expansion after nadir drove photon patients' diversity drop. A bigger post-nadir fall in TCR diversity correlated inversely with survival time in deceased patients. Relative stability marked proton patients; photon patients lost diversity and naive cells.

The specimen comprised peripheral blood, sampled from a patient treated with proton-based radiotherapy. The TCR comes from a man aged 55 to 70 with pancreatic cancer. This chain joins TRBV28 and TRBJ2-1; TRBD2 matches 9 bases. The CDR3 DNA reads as TGTGCCACCACGACTAGCGGAGGTTACAATGAGCAGTTCTTC. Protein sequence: CATTTSGGYNEQFF. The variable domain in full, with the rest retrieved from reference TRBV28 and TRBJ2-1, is DVKVTQSSRYLVKRTGEKVFLECVQDMDHENMFWYRQDPGLGLRLIYFSYDVKMKEKGDIPEGYSVSREKKERFSLILESASTNQTSMYLCATTTSGGYNEQFFGPGTRLTVL.